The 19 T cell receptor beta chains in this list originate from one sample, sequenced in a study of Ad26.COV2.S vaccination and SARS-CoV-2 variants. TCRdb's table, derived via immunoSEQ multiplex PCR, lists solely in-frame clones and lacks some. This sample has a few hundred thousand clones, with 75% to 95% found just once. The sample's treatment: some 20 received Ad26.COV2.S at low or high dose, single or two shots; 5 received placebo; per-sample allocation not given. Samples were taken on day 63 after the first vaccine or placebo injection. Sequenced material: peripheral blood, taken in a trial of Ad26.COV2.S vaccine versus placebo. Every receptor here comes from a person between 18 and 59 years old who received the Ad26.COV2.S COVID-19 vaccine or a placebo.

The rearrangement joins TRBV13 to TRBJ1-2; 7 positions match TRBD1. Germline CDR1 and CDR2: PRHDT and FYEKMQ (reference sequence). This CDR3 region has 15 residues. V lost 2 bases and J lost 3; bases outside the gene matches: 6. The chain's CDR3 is CASSLLRGTDYGYTF. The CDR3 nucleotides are TGTGCCAGCAGCTTACTCAGGGGGACGGACTATGGCTACACCTTC.

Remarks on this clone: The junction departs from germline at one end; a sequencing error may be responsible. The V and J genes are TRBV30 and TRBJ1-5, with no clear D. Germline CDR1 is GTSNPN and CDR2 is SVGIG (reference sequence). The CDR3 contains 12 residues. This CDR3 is CAWSPTADAQHF. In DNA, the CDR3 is TGTGCCTGGAGTCCAACCGCAGACGCCCAACATTTT.

The DNA for the CDR3 is TGTGCCAGCAGTCGGAACCAGCGACTAGCCAAAAACATTCAGTACTTC. Protein product: CASSRNQRLAKNIQYF. The chain joins TRBV11-2 to TRBJ2-4; no clear D gene. The V and J ends lost 6 bases and 0 bases respectively, with 15 bases between them. This CDR3 comprises 16 residues. The germline gives CDR1 SGHAT, CDR2 FQNNGV.

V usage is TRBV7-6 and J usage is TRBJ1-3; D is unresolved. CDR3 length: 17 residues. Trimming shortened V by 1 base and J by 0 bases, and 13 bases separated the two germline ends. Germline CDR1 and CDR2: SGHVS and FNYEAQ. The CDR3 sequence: CASSLGSGIYSGNTIYF. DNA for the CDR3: TGTGCCAGCAGCTTAGGTTCAGGAATCTACTCTGGAAACACCATATATTTT.

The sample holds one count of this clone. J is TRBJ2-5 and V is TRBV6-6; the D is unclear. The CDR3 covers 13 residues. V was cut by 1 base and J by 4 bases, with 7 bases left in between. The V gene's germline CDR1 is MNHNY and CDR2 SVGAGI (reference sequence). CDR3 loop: CASSYWVRETQYF. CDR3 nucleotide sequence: TGTGCCAGCAGTTACTGGGTGCGAGAGACCCAGTACTTC.

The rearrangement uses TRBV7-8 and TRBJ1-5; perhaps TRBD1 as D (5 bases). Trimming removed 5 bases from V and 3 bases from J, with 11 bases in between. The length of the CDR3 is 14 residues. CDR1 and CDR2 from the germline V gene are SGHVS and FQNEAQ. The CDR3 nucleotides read TGTGCCAGCAGCGCGACAGAGATCAATCAGCCCCAGCATTTT. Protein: CASSATEINQPQHF.

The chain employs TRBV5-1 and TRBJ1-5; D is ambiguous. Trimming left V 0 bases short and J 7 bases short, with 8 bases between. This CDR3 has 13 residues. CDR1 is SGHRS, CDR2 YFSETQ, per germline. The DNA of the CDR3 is TGCGCCAGCAGCTTGGGCAGCGGGCAGCCCCAGCATTTT. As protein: CASSLGSGQPQHF.

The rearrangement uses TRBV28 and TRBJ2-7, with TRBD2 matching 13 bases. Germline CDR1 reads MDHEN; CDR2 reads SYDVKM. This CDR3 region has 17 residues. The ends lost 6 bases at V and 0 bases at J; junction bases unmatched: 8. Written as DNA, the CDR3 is TGTGCCAGCAGCTTTCCGGGACTAGCGGGGCTCTCCTACGAGCAGTACTTC. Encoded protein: CASSFPGLAGLSYEQYF.

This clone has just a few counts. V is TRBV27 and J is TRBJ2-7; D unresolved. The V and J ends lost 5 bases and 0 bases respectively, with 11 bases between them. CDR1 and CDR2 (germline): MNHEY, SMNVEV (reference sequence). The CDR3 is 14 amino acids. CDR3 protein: CASSPYRNSYEQYF. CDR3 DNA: TGTGCCAGCAGTCCGTATAGGAACTCCTACGAGCAGTACTTC.

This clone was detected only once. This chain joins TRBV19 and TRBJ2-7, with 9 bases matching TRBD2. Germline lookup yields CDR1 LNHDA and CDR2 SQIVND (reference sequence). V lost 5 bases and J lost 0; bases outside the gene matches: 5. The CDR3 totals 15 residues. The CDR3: CASSSDSGSSYEQYF. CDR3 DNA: TGTGCCAGTAGTTCGGATAGCGGGAGCTCCTACGAGCAGTACTTC.

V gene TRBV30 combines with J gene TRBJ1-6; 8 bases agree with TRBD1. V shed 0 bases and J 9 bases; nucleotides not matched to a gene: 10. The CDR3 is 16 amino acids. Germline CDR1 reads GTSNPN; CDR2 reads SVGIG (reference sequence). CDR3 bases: TGTGCCTGGAGTGTAGGGGGTGGGACAGGTAGTTCACCCCTCCACTTT. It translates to CAWSVGGGTGSSPLHF.

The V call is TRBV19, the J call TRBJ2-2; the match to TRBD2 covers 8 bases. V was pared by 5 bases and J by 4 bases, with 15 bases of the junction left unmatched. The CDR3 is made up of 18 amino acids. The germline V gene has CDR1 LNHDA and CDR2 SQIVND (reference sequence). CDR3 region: CASSPKPKREWVTGELFF. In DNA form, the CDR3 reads TGTGCCAGTAGTCCTAAACCGAAGCGGGAGTGGGTCACCGGGGAGCTGTTTTTT.

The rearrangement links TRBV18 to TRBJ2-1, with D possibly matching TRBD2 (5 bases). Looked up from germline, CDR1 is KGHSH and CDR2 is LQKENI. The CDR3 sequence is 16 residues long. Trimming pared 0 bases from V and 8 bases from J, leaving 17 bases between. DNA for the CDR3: TGTGCCAGCTCACCACCGTTGAGCGGAACCTTCTATGAGCAGTTCTTC. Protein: CASSPPLSGTFYEQFF.

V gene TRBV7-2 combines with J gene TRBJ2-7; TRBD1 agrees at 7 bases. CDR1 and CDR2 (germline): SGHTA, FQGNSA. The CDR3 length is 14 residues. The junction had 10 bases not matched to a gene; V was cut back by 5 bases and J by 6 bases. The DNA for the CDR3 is TGTGCCAGCAGCCCCCGGGACAGTTTCTCCGAGCAGTACTTC. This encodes CASSPRDSFSEQYF.

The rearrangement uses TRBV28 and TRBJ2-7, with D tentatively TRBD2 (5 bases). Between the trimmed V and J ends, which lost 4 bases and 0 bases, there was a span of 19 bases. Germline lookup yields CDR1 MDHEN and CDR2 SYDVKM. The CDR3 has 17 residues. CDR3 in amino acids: CASSSLSGGYSSYEQYF. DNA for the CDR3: TGTGCCAGCAGTTCTCTTTCTGGCGGGTACAGCTCCTACGAGCAGTACTTC.

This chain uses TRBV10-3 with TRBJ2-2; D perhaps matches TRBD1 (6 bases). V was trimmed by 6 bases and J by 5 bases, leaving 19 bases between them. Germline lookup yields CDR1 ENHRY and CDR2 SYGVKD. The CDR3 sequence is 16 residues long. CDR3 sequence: CAIRGRSGVGTGELFF. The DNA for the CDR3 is TGTGCCATCAGAGGGCGGTCAGGGGTTGGTACCGGGGAGCTGTTTTTT.

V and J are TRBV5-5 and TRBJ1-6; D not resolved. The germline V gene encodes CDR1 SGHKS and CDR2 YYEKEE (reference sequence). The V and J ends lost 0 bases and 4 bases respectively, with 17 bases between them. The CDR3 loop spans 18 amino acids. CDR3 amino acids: CASSLALFRTNYNSPLHF. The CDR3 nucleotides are TGTGCCAGCAGCTTGGCCCTGTTTCGGACTAATTATAATTCACCCCTCCACTTT.

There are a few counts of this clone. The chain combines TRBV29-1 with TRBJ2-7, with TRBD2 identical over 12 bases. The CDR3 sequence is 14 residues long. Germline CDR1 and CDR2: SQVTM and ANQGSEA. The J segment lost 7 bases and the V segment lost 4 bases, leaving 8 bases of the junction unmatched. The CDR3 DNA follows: TGCAGCGTTGGTGGACTAGCGGGAATTGGAGAGCAGTACTTC. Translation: CSVGGLAGIGEQYF.

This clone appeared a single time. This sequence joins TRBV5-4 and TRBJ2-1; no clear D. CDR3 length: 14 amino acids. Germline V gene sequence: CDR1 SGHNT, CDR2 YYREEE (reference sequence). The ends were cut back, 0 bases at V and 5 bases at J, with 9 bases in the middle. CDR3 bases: TGTGCCAGCAGCTTGGGTGCTATAAACAATGAGCAGTTCTTC. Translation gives CASSLGAINNEQFF.